This entry concerns a single T cell receptor (beta chain). What it binds is not known. The CDR3 is 16 residues long. Germline-derived CDR1 and CDR2 are LGHDT and YNNKEL (reference sequence). V lost 6 bases and J lost 3, with 20 bases in between. The data were taken from a study of CD8 T cells in ankylosing spondylitis. Study-wide findings and caveats: A TCR beta motif of roughly 8 highly homologous variants appeared characteristic of ankylosing spondylitis blood.

Each CDR3 protein gets one entry after TCRdb re-called the 5' RACE reads with MiXCR. This table holds around 440,000 distinct CDR3 sequences, 17% found once. The sample consisted of blood, either unsorted or a sorted T cell fraction (not recorded which). This rearrangement joins TRBV3-1 to TRBJ2-5; D possibly corresponds to TRBD2 (5 bases). The clonotype was recovered from a male donor with ankylosing spondylitis. The CDR3 sequence is CASRHTRGSGEETQYF. The CDR3 nucleotides read TGTGCCAGCAGGCATACGCGAGGGAGCGGAGAAGAGACCCAGTACTTC.